This T cell receptor beta chain was sequenced during a study of blood T cell repertoires in COVID-19. Study summary: The origin of the acute and convalescent COVID-19 samples was the United States, Italy and Spain.

CDR3 length equals 16 residues. Trimming removed 6 bases at V and 2 bases at J, with 18 bases between. CDR1 LNHDA and CDR2 SQIVND come from the germline V gene (reference sequence). Source study methods: Reference gene primers were amplified, and this amplification served to estimate nucleated cell counts. Sequenced by immunoSEQ multiplex PCR; TCRdb stores in-frame clones only, minus some. Clone size and the V and J calls come from that table; the DNA yielded D and trimming. The sample has approximately 440,000 clones; about nine tenths are singletons. Participants' reported clinical history set cohort assignment. Two negative PCRs, clearance, or symptom resolution had been documented for recovered Cohort 3 donors.

This chain connects TRBV19 to TRBJ2-3, with a tentative D call TRBD2 (6 bases). The receptor was isolated from a man between 18 and 35 years old who had recovered from COVID-19. Input material: PBMCs or T cells enriched from blood (not recorded which). The DNA of the CDR3 is TGTGCCAGTAGCCCAATAGCGGCCACATTCACAGATACGCAGTATTTT. This codes for CASSPIAATFTDTQYF.